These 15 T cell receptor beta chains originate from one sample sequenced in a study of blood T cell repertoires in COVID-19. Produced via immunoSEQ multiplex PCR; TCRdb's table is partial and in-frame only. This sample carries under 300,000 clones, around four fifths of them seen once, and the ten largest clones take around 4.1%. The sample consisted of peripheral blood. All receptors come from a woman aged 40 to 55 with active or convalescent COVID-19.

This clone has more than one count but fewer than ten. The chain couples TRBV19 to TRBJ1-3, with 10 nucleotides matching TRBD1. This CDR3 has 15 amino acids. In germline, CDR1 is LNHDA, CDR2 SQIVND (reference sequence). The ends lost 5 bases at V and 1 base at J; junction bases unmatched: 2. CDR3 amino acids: CASSGQGESGNTIYF. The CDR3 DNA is TGTGCCAGTAGTGGACAGGGGGAATCTGGAAACACCATATATTTT.

The CDR3 DNA sequence: TGTGCCACCAGCAGAGATCTGTACAATCAGCCCCAGCATTTT. Amino acids: CATSRDLYNQPQHF. This rearrangement joins TRBV15 to TRBJ1-5; unclear D gene. Trimming left V 0 bases short and J 3 bases short, with 6 bases between. The V gene's germline CDR1 is LNHNV and CDR2 YYDKDF (reference sequence). The CDR3 length is 14 residues.

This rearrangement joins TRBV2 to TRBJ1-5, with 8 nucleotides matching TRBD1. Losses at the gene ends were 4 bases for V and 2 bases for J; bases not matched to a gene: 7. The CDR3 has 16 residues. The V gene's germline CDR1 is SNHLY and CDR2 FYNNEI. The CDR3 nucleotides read TGTGCCAGCAGTGGACGGACAGGGCTCGGCAATCAGCCCCAGCATTTT. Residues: CASSGRTGLGNQPQHF. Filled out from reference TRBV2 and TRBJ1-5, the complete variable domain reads EPEVTQTPSHQVTQMGQEVILRCVPISNHLYFYWYRQILGQKVEFLVSFYNNEISEKSEIFDDQFSVERPDGSNFTLKIRSTKLEDSAMYFCASSGRTGLGNQPQHFGDGTRLSIL.

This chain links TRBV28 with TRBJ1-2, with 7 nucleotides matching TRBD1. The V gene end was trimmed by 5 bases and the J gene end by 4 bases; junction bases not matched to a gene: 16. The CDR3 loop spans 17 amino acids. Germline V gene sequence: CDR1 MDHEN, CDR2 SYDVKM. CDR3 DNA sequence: TGTGCCAGCAGTATAGGCGGCGACAGGGTAGTATCCTATGGCTACACCTTC. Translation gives CASSIGGDRVVSYGYTF.

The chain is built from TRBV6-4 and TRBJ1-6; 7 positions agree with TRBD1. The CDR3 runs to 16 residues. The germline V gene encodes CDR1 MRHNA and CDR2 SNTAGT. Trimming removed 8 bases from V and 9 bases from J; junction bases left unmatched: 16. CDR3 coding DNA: TGTGCCAGCTCCACATTCGGAGGAGGGGGCGGTTCACCCCTCCACTTT. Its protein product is CASSTFGGGGGSPLHF.

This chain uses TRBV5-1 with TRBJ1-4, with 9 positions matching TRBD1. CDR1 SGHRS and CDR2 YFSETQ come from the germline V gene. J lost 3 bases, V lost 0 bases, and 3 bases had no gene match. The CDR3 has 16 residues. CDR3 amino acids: CASSLAGQGPNEKLFF. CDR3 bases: TGCGCCAGCAGCTTGGCGGGACAGGGCCCTAATGAAAAACTGTTTTTT.

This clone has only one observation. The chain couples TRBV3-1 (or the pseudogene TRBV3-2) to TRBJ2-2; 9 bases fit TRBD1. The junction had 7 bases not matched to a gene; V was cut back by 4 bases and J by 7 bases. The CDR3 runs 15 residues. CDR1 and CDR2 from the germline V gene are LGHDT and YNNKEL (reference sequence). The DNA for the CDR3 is TGTGCCAGCAGCCGCCGGGACAGGGTTGGCGGGGAGCTGTTTTTT. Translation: CASSRRDRVGGELFF.

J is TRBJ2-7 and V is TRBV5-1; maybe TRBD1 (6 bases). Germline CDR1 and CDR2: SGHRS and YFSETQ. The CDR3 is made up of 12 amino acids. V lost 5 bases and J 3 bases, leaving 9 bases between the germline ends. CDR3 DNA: TGCGCCAGCAGATCAGGGGACTACGAGCAGTACTTC. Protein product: CASRSGDYEQYF.

CDR3 nucleotide sequence: TGTGCCAGCAGTACCCCGGGGGGGAACCATGGCTACACCTTC. It yields the protein CASSTPGGNHGYTF. The chain is built from TRBV28 and TRBJ1-2, with D possibly being TRBD1 (5 bases). The CDR3 has 14 residues. Looked up from germline, CDR1 is MDHEN and CDR2 is SYDVKM. V lost 5 bases and J lost 6, with 16 bases in between.

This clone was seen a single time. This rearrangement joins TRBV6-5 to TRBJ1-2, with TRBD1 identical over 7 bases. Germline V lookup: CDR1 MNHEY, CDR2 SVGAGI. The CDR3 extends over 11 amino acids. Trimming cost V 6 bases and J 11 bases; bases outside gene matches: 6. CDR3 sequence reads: CASSFTGEYTF. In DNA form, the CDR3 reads TGTGCCAGCAGCTTCACAGGGGAGTACACCTTC.

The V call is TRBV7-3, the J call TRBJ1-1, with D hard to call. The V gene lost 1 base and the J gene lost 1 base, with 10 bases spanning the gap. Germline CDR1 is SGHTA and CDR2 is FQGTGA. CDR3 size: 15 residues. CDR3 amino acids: CASSLNAGENTEAFF. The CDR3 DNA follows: TGTGCCAGCAGCTTAAACGCAGGCGAGAACACTGAAGCTTTCTTT.

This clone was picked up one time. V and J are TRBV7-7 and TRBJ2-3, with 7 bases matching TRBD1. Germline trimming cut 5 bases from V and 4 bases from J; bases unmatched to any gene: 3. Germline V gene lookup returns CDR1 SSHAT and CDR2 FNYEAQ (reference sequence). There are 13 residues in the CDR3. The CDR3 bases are TGTGCCAGCAGCCCGACAGGGCCAGATACGCAGTATTTT. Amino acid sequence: CASSPTGPDTQYF.

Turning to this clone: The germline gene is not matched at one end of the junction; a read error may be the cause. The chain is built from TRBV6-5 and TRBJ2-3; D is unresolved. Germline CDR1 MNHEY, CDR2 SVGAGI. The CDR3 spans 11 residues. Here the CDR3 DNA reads TGTGCCAGCAGTTACTCGGAGTGGATCATATTT. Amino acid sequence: CASSYSEWIIF.

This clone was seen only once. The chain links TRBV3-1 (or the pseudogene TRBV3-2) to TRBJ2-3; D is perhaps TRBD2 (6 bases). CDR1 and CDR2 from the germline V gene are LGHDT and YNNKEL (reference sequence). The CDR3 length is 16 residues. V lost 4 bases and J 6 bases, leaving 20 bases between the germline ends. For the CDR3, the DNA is TGTGCCAGCAGCCCCGCTAGCGACTTACACGGGGATACGCAGTATTTT. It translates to CASSPASDLHGDTQYF.

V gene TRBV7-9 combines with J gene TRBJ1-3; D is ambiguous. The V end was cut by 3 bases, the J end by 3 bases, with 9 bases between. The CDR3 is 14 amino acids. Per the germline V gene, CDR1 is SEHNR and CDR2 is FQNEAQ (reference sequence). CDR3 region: CASSFSGLGNTIYF. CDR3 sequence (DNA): TGTGCCAGCAGCTTCAGCGGCCTTGGAAACACCATATATTTT.